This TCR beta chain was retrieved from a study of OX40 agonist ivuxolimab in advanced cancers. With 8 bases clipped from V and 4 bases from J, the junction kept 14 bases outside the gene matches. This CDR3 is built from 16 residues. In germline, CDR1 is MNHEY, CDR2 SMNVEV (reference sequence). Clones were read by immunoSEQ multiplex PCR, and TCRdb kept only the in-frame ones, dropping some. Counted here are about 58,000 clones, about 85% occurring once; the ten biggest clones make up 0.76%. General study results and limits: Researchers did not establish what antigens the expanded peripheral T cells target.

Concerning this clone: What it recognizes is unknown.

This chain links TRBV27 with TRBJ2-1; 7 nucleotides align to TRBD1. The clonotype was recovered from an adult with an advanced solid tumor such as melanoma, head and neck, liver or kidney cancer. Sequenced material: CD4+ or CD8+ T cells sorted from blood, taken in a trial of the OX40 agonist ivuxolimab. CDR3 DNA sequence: TGTGCCAGCGTGCACCGAGGGGGCCAGGAATACAATGAGCAGTTCTTC. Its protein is CASVHRGGQEYNEQFF.